A selection of T cell receptor beta chains follows, all from one sample in a study of beta chain features in type 1 diabetes. Sequencing was performed with immunoSEQ multiplex PCR; in TCRdb, only in-frame clones are kept and a portion is missing. The sample lists 330,000 or so clones, 12% to 15% occurring once. The sample taken for sequencing was central memory CD4+ T cells from blood. Receptors originate from a man aged 25 to 40 in good health. Both conserved end residues are part of each CDR3. A D gene is named only where the DNA matches it firmly. Size values are once, few and many counts, or a class for expanded clones, and some rows have none.

length,J,D,size,V,DNA,CDR3
20,TRBJ2-1,TRBD2,few,TRBV4-3,TGCGCCAGCAGCCAAGTCCTAGGACTAGCGGGAGGGCCACGAGGGAATGAGCAGTTCTTC,CASSQVLGLAGGPRGNEQFF
15,TRBJ1-5,.,.,TRBV7-8,TGTGCCAGCAGCCCCCATGGGGTCGGCAATCAGCCCCAGCATTTT,CASSPHGVGNQPQHF
15,TRBJ1-2,.,few,TRBV5-4,TGTGCCAGCAGCTTGGGTCAGGGCGTAAGAGGAAGCTACACCTTC,CASSLGQGVRGSYTF
15,TRBJ1-5,TRBD1,.,TRBV5-4,TGTGCCAGCAGCGCCGGGACAGGGGTGGGTCAGCCCCAGCATTTT,CASSAGTGVGQPQHF
14,TRBJ2-3,.,.,TRBV6-6,TGTGCCAGCACGGGACGGTATAGCACAGATACGCAGTATTTT,CASTGRYSTDTQYF
14,TRBJ2-5,TRBD2,few,TRBV4-2,TGTGCCAGCAGCCCGGGACTAGCGGAAGAGACCCAGTACTTC,CASSPGLAEETQYF
15,TRBJ2-2,.,.,TRBV9,TGTGCCAGCAGCGTAGGGGGACAAAACACCGGGGAGCTGTTTTTT,CASSVGGQNTGELFF
13,TRBJ1-6,.,few,TRBV6-5,TGTGCCAGCGCACGGACCGAGAATTCACCCCTCCACTTT,CASARTENSPLHF
13,TRBJ2-1,.,few,TRBV4-3,TGCGCCAGCAGCCAAGACCAAGGGGAGGAGCAGTTCTTC,CASSQDQGEEQFF
18,TRBJ1-2,TRBD1,.,TRBV4-3,TGCGCCAGCAGCCAAGATTTACAGGGGGCTCATCTCTACTATGGCTACACCTTC,CASSQDLQGAHLYYGYTF
15,TRBJ2-3,TRBD1,.,TRBV19,TGTGCCAGTAGGACGGACAGGGGGTCCACAGATACGCAGTATTTT,CASRTDRGSTDTQYF
13,TRBJ1-1,.,.,TRBV7-9,TGTGCCAGCAGCCGACAGGCGAACACTGAAGCTTTCTTT,CASSRQANTEAFF
14,TRBJ2-4,.,many,TRBV7-2,TGTGCCAGCAGCTTAGGGCACAGAACAAACATTCAGTACTTC,CASSLGHRTNIQYF
14,TRBJ2-2,.,.,TRBV7-2,TGTGCCAGCAGCTTTCTGTCAGACACCGGGGAGCTGTTTTTT,CASSFLSDTGELFF
15,TRBJ2-3,TRBD1,.,TRBV15,TGTGCCACCAGCAGAAGGACAGGGGGGGCAGATACGCAGTATTTT,CATSRRTGGADTQYF
15,TRBJ1-5,TRBD1,few,TRBV15,TGTGCCACCAGCATAGACAGGGTGTACAATCAGCCCCAGCATTTT,CATSIDRVYNQPQHF
15,TRBJ2-3,.,.,TRBV7-2,TGTGCCAGCAGCTTAAAGGTGGGGGGGCGGAATACGCAGTATTTT,CASSLKVGGRNTQYF
13,TRBJ2-1,.,few,TRBV4-3,TGCGCCAGCAGCCAATACAAGAATGCTGAGCAGTTCTTC,CASSQYKNAEQFF
13,TRBJ1-2,.,many,TRBV18,TGTGCCAGCTCACCTGGGGGTAACTATGGCTACACCTTC,CASSPGGNYGYTF
16,TRBJ2-4,TRBD2,.,TRBV5-4,TGTGCCAGCAGCTTCCATGGCGGGGGGGCCAAGAACATTCAGTACTTC,CASSFHGGGAKNIQYF
11,TRBJ2-1,.,few,TRBV5-5,TGTGCCAGCAGCTTGATTTATGAGCAGTTCTTC,CASSLIYEQFF
14,TRBJ2-4,TRBD2,.,TRBV30,TGTGCCTGGGGACTAGCGGGAGTGGGGGACATTCAGTACTTC,CAWGLAGVGDIQYF
15,TRBJ2-1,TRBD1,.,TRBV4-3,TGCGCCAGCAGCCGACAGGGGGCGAGGGGCAATGAGCAGTTCTTC,CASSRQGARGNEQFF
16,TRBJ2-5,TRBD1,.,TRBV25-1,TGTGCCAGCAGTGAATGGGGCAGGGGGCAGGGAGAGACCCAGTACTTC,CASSEWGRGQGETQYF
15,TRBJ2-2,TRBD2,.,TRBV9,TGTGCCAGCAGCCCGGGGGGGACGGTAACCGGGGAGCTGTTTTTT,CASSPGGTVTGELFF
15,TRBJ2-3,TRBD2,many,TRBV2,TGTGCCAGCCGTACTAGCGGGGTTCGCACAGATACGCAGTATTTT,CASRTSGVRTDTQYF
12,TRBJ2-1,.,many,TRBV7-2,TGTGCCAGCAGCCCGGGTCGAAATGAGCAGTTCTTC,CASSPGRNEQFF
15,TRBJ1-5,.,.,TRBV11-2,TGTGCCAGCAGCCCAGACGGACTGGGCGGGCAGCCCCAGCATTTT,CASSPDGLGGQPQHF
13,TRBJ2-1,TRBD2,few,TRBV6-1,TGTGCCAACCAGCGGGGCTCCTACAATGAGCAGTTCTTC,CANQRGSYNEQFF